This TCR beta chain was identified during a study of cytomegalovirus exposure and HLA in healthy donors. About the study: The study placed about four fifths of its approximately 400 genotyped donors in the Caucasian-associated ancestry cluster.

Study results and caveats: An analysis done earlier found most TCR beta V segments productive about 90% or about 30% of the time. As was reported, the HLA-A and HLA-B alleles of most subjects were accurately predicted from TCR beta sequences.

After removal of 7 bases from V and 1 base from J, the junction contained 5 bases not matched to a gene. The CDR3 sequence is 14 residues long. Germline V gene lookup returns CDR1 SGHTA and CDR2 FQGNSA. Primers for the PCR totalled 60 Vbeta and 13 Jbeta. Assay used: immunoSEQ multiplex PCR; TCRdb lists only in-frame clones, some missing. The data show some 150,000 clones, about four fifths seen once. Of note for this clone: Its antigen is undetermined.

The V and J genes are TRBV7-2 and TRBJ1-1; 8 bases match TRBD1. Sequenced: PBMCs. This sequence was found in a man aged 25 to 40 in good health and CMV-seronegative. In nucleotides, the CDR3 is TGTGCCAGCACTCCCGGACAGGGGAACACTGAAGCTTTCTTT. It encodes CASTPGQGNTEAFF.